This entry is about one T cell receptor (beta chain). This sample is drawn from a study of early T cells in non-severe SARS-CoV-2 infection. One entry per CDR3 protein, called by TCRdb with MiXCR from the 5' RACE reads. Among under 70,000 distinct CDR3 sequences, around 12% were seen once, and the ten largest hold 4.8%. With V trimmed by 5 bases and J by 9 bases, 16 bases remained unmatched. The CDR3 has 17 amino acids. Germline V gene data show CDR1 as SGHTA and CDR2 as FQGTGA. The sequence derives from an adult who was a healthcare worker with PCR-confirmed SARS-CoV-2 infection or an uninfected control (not recorded which). Sequencing used whole blood. This chain links TRBV7-3 with TRBJ2-1; 10 bases agree with TRBD2. CDR3 sequence reads: CASSIDYASGSLGEQFF. The DNA for the CDR3 is TGTGCCAGCAGCATCGATTACGCTAGCGGGAGCCTCGGTGAGCAGTTCTTC.